Listed here are 6 T cell receptor beta chains from one sample, sequenced in a study of shared clonotypes between healthy human individuals. Using immunoSEQ multiplex PCR, the repertoire was profiled, and TCRdb retains in-frame clones only, with some absent. Of around 2,000,000 clones listed, less than 95% are singletons. CD45RO-negative, CCR7-selected cells formed the naive CD8 fraction, which excluded terminally differentiated effector memory CD45RA+ cells. Material for sequencing was naive CD8+ T cells sorted from blood. The source of these receptors is a man aged 18 to 30 in good health.

The V gene is TRBV12-5, the J gene TRBJ2-7; D possibly corresponds to TRBD1 (6 bases). The germline V gene encodes CDR1 LGHNT and CDR2 FRNRAP. The CDR3 has 15 amino acids. The V gene lost 2 bases and the J gene lost 1 base, with 12 bases spanning the gap. CDR3 residues: CASGLPDRRSYEQYF. The CDR3, as DNA: TGTGCTAGTGGTTTGCCCGACAGGAGATCCTACGAGCAGTACTTC.

The chain recombines TRBV27 with TRBJ1-2; 7 nucleotides align to TRBD1. The germline V gene has CDR1 MNHEY and CDR2 SMNVEV (reference sequence). CDR3 length: 17 amino acids. V lost 6 bases to trimming and J lost 1 base; unmatched junction nucleotides: 14. CDR3 nucleotides: TGTGCCAGCAGCGTGTCTCCGGGACAGAAATTTAACTATGGCTACACCTTC. Protein sequence: CASSVSPGQKFNYGYTF.

As regards this clone: This CDR3 is also generated by other DNA sequences in the sample. The chain couples TRBV27 to TRBJ2-7; D is possibly TRBD2 (5 bases). Trimming shortened V by 9 bases and J by 0 bases, and 6 bases separated the two germline ends. The CDR3 extends over 11 amino acids. Per germline, CDR1 MNHEY and CDR2 SMNVEV (reference sequence). The CDR3, as DNA: TGTGCCAGTGGGAGCTCCTACGAGCAGTACTTC. This translates into CASGSSYEQYF.

This chain links TRBV2 with TRBJ2-7; 7 bases match TRBD1. There are 16 residues in the CDR3. CDR1 is SNHLY, CDR2 FYNNEI, per germline. The V segment lost 6 bases and the J segment 1 base; nucleotides outside the gene matches: 12. The DNA for the CDR3 is TGTGCCAGCAGCCTTAGATCACAGGGGATTTCCTACGAGCAGTACTTC. This codes for CASSLRSQGISYEQYF.

The rearrangement uses TRBV28 and TRBJ2-5; D possibly corresponds to TRBD2 (5 bases). This CDR3 contains 16 residues. The V end was cut by 5 bases, the J end by 5 bases, with 21 bases between. Germline V gene sequence: CDR1 MDHEN, CDR2 SYDVKM. The CDR3 DNA reads TGTGCCAGCAGTCCAAAGATGGTTCGGGGTGAGGAGACCCAGTACTTC. Residues: CASSPKMVRGEETQYF.

The chain joins TRBV27 to TRBJ2-7; TRBD2 agrees at 9 bases. The CDR3 has 16 residues. The germline V gene has CDR1 MNHEY and CDR2 SMNVEV (reference sequence). V was clipped by 7 bases and J by 2 bases; unmatched bases: 12. The CDR3 DNA reads TGTGCCAGCACCCCTTGGGGTAGCGGGGGCACCTACGAGCAGTACTTC. It encodes CASTPWGSGGTYEQYF.